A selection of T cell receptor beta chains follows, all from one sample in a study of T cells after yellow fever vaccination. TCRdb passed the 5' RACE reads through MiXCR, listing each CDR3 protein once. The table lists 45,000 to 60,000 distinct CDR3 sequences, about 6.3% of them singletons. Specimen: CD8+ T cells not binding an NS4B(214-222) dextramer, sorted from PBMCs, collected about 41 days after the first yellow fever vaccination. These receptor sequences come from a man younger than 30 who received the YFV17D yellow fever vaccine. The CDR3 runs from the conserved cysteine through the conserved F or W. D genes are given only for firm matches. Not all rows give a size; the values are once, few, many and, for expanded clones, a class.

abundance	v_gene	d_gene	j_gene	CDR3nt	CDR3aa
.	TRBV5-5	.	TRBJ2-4	TGTGCCAGCAGCCCAACGGTAGCCAAAAACATTCAGTACTTC	CASSPTVAKNIQYF
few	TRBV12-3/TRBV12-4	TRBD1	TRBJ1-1	TGTGCCAGCAGTCGACAGGGGGCGTTTGGTGAAGCTTTCTTT	CASSRQGAFGEAFF
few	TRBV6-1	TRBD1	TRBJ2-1	TGTGCCAGCAGTCTCCAAGGACAGGCGAGTGAGCAGTTCTTC	CASSLQGQASEQFF
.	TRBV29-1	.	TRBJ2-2	TGCAGCGTTGAAGCGGGACAAGGGCGTCCGAACACCGGGGAGCTGTTTTTT	CSVEAGQGRPNTGELFF
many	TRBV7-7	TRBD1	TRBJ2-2	TGTGCCAGCAGCCCCGTCCCGGGACAGACCGGGGAGCTGTTTTTT	CASSPVPGQTGELFF
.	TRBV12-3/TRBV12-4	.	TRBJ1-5	TGTGCCAGCAGTTTAGCGCCTCAACAGCCCCAGCATTTT	CASSLAPQQPQHF
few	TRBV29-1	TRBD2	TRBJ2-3	TGCAGCGTTGAGCCCAGCGGGGGGTTAGATACGCAGTATTTT	CSVEPSGGLDTQYF
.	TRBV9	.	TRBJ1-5	TGTGCCAGCAGCTTATCAGGGGAGGGCAATCAGCCCCAGCATTTT	CASSLSGEGNQPQHF
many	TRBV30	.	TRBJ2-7	TGTGCCTGGAGTGTCGAGGGACTCGTCTACGAGCAGTACTTC	CAWSVEGLVYEQYF
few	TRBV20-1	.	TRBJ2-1	TGCAGTGCTAGATTAGAGTGGGGCTCGGGACGGGCCGGGAATGAGCAGTTCTTC	CSARLEWGSGRAGNEQFF
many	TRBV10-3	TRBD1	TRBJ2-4	TGTGCCATCAGTGAGGCCACACAGGGGGTCAAAAACATTCAGTACTTC	CAISEATQGVKNIQYF
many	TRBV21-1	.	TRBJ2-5	TGTGCCAGCAGGGATTCTACAGGGTCCCCAGAGACCCAGTACTTC	CASRDSTGSPETQYF
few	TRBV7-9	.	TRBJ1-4	TGTGCCAGCAGCTTAGGGGGGGGCACTAATGAAAAACTGTTTTTT	CASSLGGGTNEKLFF
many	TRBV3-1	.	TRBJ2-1	TGTGCCAGCAGCCAAGCGGGGGAGGACAGAAACAATGAGCAGTTCTTC	CASSQAGEDRNNEQFF
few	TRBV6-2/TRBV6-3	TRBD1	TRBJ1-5	TGTGCCAGCGGATACAGGGGTTTTAGCAATCAGCCCCAGCATTTT	CASGYRGFSNQPQHF
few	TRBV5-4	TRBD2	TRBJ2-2	TGTGCCAGCAGTTCCTTAACTAGCGGAAACACCGGGGAGCTGTTTTTT	CASSSLTSGNTGELFF
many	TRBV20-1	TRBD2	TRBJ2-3	TGCAGTGCCCGAGCGCGGGGGGGTAATGCCTTATCAGATACGCAGTATTTT	CSARARGGNALSDTQYF
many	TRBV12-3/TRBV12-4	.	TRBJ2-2	TGTGCCAGCAGTCAATCGGTATCTACCACCGGGGAGCTGTTTTTT	CASSQSVSTTGELFF
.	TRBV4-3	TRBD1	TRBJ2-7	TGCGCCAGCAGCTACGACAGGGCCTACGAGCAGTACTTC	CASSYDRAYEQYF
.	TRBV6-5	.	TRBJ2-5	TGTGCCAGCAGTTACTCTGGGGAACGCCAGACCCAGTACTTC	CASSYSGERQTQYF
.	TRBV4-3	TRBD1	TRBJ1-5	TGCGCCAGCAGCCCTGGGCGGACAGGGAATCAGCCCCAGCATTTT	CASSPGRTGNQPQHF
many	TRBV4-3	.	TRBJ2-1	TGCGCCAGCAGCCAAACCCCCGGGCGGGTGGGGATGGATGAGCAGTTCTTC	CASSQTPGRVGMDEQFF
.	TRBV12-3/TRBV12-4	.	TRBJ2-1	TGTGCCAGCACATTCGCCCCGGGGACTCGGACTAATGAGCAGTTCTTC	CASTFAPGTRTNEQFF
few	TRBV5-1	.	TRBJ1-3	TGCGCCAGCAGCTTGGTTGGAGTGGTGGAAAACACCATATATTTT	CASSLVGVVENTIYF
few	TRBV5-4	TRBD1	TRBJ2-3	TGTGCCAGCAGCTCACGGACAGGGTTCACAGATACGCAGTATTTT	CASSSRTGFTDTQYF
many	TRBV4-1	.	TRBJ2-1	TGCGCCAGCAGCTCCTCTAATGAGCAGTTCTTC	CASSSSNEQFF
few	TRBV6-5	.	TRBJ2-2	TGTGCCAGCAGTCACGACGGAAACACCGGGGAGCTGTTTTTT	CASSHDGNTGELFF
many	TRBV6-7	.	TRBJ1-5	TGTGCCAGCAGTTTGCACGGTCACCCCAGACGTTTCAATCAGCCCCAGCATTTT	CASSLHGHPRRFNQPQHF
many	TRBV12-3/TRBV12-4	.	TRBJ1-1	TGTGCCAGCAGTCCATCCATCGACGCATTGTACGCTTTCTTT	CASSPSIDALYAFF
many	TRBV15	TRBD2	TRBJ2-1	TGTGCCACCAGCAGAGGGGGGGGAAACAATGAGCAGTTCTTC	CATSRGGGNNEQFF
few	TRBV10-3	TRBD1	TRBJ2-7	TGTGCCATCAGGTTATCCGGGACAGGGGCGTCCTACGAGCAGTACTTC	CAIRLSGTGASYEQYF
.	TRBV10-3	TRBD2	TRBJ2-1	TGTGCCATCAGTGAGTCGCCGGGACTAGCGGGGGGCGACTCCTACAATGAGCAGTTCTTC	CAISESPGLAGGDSYNEQFF
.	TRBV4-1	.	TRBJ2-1	TGCGCCAGCAGCCAAGCCGAGGGGGGGTTGGACAATGAGCAGTTCTTC	CASSQAEGGLDNEQFF
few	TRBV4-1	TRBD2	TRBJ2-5	TGCGCCAGCAGCCAAGGGCAGGGAGGGGAAGAGACCCAGTACTTC	CASSQGQGGEETQYF
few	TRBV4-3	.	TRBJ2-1	TGCGCCAGTTCGGGACTACCGAAAGGGGGAAATGAGCAGTTCTTC	CASSGLPKGGNEQFF